What follows describes a single T cell receptor (beta chain). The target antigen is unknown. This sample is part of a study of identifying expanded T cells in peripheral blood. Study conclusions and caveats: Over approximately two and four weeks, about 17 and 20 clones changed, versus approximately 1.1 between replicates.

During the collection period, no donor immune events like infections were recorded. TCRdb's copy holds only in-frame clones and misses some; the assay was immunoSEQ multiplex PCR. Here the sample spans around 120,000 clones, roughly 90% being singletons. The length of the CDR3 is 16 residues. Germline CDR1 SGHNT, CDR2 YYREEE (reference sequence). V dropped 0 bases and J dropped 3; count of bases not matched to a gene: 6. Source material: blood. The chain employs TRBV5-4 and TRBJ2-5, with 9 bases lining up with TRBD2. The sequence was obtained from a person aged 18 to 75 in good health. CDR3 amino acids: CASSLERLAGKETQYF. The CDR3 bases are TGTGCCAGCAGCTTGGAAAGGCTAGCGGGGAAAGAGACCCAGTACTTC.